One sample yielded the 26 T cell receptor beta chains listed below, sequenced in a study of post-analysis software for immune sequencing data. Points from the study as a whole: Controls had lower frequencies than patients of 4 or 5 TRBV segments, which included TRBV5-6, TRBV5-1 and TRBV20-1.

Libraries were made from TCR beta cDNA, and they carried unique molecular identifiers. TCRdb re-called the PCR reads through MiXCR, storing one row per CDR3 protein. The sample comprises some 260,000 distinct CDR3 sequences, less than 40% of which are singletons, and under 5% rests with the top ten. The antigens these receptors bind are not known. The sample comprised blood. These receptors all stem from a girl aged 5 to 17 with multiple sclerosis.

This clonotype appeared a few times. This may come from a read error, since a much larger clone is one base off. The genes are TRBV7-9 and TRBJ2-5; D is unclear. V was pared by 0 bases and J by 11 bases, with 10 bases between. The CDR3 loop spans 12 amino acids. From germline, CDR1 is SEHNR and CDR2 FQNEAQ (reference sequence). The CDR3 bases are TGTGCCAGCAGCTTAGCCCGCAATGAGCAGTACTTC. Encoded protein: CASSLARNEQYF.

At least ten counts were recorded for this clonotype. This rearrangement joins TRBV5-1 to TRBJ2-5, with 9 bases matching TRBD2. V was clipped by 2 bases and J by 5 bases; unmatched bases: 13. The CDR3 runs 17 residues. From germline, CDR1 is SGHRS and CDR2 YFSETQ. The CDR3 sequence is CASSFGGASGKSETQYF. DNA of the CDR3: TGCGCCAGCAGCTTCGGAGGGGCTAGCGGGAAAAGTGAGACCCAGTACTTC.

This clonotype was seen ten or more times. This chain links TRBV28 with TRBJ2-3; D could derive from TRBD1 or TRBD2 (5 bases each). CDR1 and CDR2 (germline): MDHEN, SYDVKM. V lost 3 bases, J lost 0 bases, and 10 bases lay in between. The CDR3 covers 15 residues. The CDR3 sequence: CASSFGDPSTDTQYF. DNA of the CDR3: TGTGCCAGCAGTTTTGGGGACCCAAGCACAGATACGCAGTATTTT.

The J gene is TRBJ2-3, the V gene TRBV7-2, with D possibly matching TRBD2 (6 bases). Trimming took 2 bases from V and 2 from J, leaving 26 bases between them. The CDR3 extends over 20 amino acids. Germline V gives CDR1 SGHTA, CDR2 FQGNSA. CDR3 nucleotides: TGTGCCAGCAGCTTACCGGTGGGGGACTCCGGACGCCAACCCACAGATACGCAGTATTTT. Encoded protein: CASSLPVGDSGRQPTDTQYF.

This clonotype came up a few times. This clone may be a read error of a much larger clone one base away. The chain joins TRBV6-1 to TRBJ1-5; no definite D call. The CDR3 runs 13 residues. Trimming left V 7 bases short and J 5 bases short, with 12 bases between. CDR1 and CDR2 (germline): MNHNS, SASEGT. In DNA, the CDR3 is TGTGCCAGCAACTTAGGGAGTGATCAGCCCCAGCATTTT. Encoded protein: CASNLGSDQPQHF.

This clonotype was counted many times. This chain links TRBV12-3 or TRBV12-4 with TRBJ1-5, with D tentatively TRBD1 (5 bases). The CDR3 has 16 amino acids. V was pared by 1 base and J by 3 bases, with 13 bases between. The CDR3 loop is CASSLGGTEYNQPQHF. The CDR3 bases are TGTGCCAGCAGTTTAGGTGGGACGGAATACAATCAGCCCCAGCATTTT.

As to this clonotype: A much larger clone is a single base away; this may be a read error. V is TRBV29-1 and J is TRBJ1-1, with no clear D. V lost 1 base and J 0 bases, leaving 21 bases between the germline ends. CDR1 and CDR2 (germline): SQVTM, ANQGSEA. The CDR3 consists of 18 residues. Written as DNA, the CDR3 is TGCAGCGTTGAAGGGTTCGAGGCAGGTCGACCCCTGAACACTGAAGCTTTCTTT. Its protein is CSVEGFEAGRPLNTEAFF. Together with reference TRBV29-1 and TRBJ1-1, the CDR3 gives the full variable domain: SAVISQKPSRDICQRGTSLTIQCQVDSQVTMMFWYRQQPGQSLTLIATANQGSEATYESGFVIDKFPISRPNLTFSTLTVSNMSPEDSSIYLCSVEGFEAGRPLNTEAFFGQGTRLTVV.

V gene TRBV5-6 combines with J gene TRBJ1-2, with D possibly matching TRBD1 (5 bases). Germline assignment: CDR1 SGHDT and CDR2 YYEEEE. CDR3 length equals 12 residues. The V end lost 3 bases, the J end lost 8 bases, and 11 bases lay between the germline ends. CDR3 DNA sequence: TGTGCCAGCAGCTGGGACCGCTCCGGCTACACCTTC. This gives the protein CASSWDRSGYTF. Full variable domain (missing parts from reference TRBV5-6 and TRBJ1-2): DAGVTQSPTHLIKTRGQQVTLRCSPKSGHDTVSWYQQALGQGPQFIFQYYEEEERQRGNFPDRFSGHQFPNYSSELNVNALLLGDSALYLCASSWDRSGYTFGSGTRLTVV.

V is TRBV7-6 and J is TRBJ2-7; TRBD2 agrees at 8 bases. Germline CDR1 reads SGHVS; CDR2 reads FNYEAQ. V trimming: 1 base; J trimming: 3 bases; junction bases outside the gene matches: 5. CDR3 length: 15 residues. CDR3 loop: CASSLDESGGYEQYF. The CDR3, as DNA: TGTGCCAGCAGCTTAGACGAGAGCGGGGGCTACGAGCAGTACTTC.

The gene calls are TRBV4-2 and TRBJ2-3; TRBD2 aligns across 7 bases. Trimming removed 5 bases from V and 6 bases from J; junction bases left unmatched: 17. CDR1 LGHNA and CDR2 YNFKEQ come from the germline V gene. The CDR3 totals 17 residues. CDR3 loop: CASSVVPSGQPGDTQYF. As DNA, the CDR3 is TGTGCCAGCAGCGTAGTTCCTAGCGGCCAACCCGGGGATACGCAGTATTTT.

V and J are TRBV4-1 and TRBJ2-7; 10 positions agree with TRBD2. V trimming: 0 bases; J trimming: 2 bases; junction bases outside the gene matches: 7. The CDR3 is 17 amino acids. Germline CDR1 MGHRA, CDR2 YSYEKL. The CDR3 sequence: CASSQDKNGLAAYEQYF. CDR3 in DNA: TGCGCCAGCAGCCAAGATAAGAATGGACTAGCGGCCTACGAGCAGTACTTC.

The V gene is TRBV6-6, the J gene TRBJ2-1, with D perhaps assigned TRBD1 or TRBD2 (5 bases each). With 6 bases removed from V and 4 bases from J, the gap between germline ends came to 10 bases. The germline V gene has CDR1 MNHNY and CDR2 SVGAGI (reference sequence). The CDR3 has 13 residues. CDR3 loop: CASRMGDYNEQFF. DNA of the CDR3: TGTGCCAGCAGGATGGGGGATTACAATGAGCAGTTCTTC.

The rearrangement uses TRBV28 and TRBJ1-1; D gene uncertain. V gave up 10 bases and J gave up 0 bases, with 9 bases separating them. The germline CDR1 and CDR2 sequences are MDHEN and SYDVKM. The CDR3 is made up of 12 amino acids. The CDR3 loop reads CATVQLNTEAFF. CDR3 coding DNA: TGTGCCACCGTACAGCTGAACACTGAAGCTTTCTTT. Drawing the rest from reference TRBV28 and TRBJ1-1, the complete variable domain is DVKVTQSSRYLVKRTGEKVFLECVQDMDHENMFWYRQDPGLGLRLIYFSYDVKMKEKGDIPEGYSVSREKKERFSLILESASTNQTSMYLCATVQLNTEAFFGQGTRLTVV.

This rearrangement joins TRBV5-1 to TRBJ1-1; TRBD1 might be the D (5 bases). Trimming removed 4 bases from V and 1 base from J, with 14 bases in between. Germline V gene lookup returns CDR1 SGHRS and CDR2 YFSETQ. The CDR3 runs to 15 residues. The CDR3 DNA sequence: TGCGCCAGCAGCCCCCCGGGGCAACCGAACACTGAAGCTTTCTTT. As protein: CASSPPGQPNTEAFF.

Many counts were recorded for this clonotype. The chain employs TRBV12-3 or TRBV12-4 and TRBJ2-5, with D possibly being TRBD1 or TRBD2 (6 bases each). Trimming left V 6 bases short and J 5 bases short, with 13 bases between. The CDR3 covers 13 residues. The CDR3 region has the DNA TGTGCCAGCAGGTTAACAGGGAGGGAGACCCAGTACTTC. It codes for CASRLTGRETQYF.

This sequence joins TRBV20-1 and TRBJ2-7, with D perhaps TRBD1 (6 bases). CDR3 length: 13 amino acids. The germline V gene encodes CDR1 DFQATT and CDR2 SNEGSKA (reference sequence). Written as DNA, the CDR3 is TGCATAGGACAGATCGCAGGGACCTACGAGCAGTACTTC. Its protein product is CIGQIAGTYEQYF.

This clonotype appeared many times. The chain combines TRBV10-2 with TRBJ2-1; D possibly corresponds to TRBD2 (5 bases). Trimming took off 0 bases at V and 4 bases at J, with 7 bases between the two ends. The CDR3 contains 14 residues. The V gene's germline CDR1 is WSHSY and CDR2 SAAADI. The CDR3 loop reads CASSESEGYNEQFF. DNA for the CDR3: TGCGCCAGCAGTGAGTCAGAGGGTTACAATGAGCAGTTCTTC.

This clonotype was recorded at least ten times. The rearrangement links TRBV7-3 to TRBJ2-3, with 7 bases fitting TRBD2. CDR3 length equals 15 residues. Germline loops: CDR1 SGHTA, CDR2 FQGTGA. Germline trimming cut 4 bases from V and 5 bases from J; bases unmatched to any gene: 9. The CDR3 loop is CASSSEAGRVDTQYF. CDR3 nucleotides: TGTGCCAGCAGCTCGGAAGCGGGGCGGGTAGATACGCAGTATTTT.

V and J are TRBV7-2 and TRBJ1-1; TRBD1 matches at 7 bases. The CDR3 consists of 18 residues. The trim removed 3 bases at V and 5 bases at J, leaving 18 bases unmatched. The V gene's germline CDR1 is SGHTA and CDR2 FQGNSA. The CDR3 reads CASSFGVGRRQGRTEAFF. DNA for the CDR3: TGTGCCAGCAGCTTCGGAGTAGGGAGAAGACAGGGACGAACTGAAGCTTTCTTT. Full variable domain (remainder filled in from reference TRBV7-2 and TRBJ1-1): GAGVSQSPSNKVTEKGKDVELRCDPISGHTALYWYRQSLGQGLEFLIYFQGNSAPDKSGLPSDRFSAERTGGSVSTLTIQRTQQEDSAVYLCASSFGVGRRQGRTEAFFGQGTRLTVV.

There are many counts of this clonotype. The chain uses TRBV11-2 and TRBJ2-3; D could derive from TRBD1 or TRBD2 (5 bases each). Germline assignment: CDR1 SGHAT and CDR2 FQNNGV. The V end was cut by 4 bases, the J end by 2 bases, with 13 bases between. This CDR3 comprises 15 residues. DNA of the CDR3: TGTGCCAGCAGCTCCATAGGGACCGACACAGATACGCAGTATTTT. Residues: CASSSIGTDTDTQYF.

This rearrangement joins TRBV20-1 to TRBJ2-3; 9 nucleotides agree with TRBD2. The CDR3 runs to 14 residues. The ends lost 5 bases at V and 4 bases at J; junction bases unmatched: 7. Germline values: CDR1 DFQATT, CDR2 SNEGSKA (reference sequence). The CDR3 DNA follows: TGCAGTGCTTGGCGCGGGGGGGCTGCAGATACGCAGTATTTT. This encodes CSAWRGGAADTQYF.

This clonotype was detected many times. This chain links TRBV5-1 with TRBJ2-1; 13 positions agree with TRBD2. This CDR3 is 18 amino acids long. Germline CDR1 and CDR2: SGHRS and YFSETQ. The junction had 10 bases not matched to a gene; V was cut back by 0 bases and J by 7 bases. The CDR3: CASSLGGTSGNLLNEQFF. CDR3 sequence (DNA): TGCGCCAGCAGCTTGGGGGGGACTAGCGGGAATCTCCTAAATGAGCAGTTCTTC.

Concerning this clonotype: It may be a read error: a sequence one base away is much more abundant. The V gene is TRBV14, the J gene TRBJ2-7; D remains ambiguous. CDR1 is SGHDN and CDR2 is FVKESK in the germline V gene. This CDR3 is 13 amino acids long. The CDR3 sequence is CARSQERRYEQYF. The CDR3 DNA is TGTGCCCGCAGCCAAGAACGTAGATACGAGCAGTACTTC.

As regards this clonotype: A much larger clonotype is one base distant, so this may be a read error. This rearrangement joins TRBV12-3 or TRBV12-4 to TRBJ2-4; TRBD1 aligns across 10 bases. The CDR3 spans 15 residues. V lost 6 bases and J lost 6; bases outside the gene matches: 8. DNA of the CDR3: TGTGCCAGCAGCCCATACCGGGACAGGGGAAACATTCAGTACTTC. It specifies CASSPYRDRGNIQYF.

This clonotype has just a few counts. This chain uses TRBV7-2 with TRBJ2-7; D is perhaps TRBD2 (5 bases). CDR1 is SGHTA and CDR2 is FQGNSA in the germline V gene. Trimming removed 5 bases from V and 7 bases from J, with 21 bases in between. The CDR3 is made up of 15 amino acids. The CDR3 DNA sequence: TGTGCCAGCAGCCCCAGCGCGGAGGCCTACAATGAGCAGTACTTC. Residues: CASSPSAEAYNEQYF.

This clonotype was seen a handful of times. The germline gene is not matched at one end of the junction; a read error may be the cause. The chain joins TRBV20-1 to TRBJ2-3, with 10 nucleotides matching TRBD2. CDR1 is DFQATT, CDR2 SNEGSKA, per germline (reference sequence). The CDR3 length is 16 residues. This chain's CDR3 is CGARDPLAGSTDTQYF. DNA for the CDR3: TGCGGTGCTAGAGATCCACTAGCGGGGAGCACAGATACGCAGTATTTT.